Each of the 23 T cell receptor beta chains below was sequenced from the same sample in a study of T cell repertoires in cytomegalovirus infection. No antigens are known for them. TCRdb processed the reads anew with MiXCR; each CDR3 protein has one entry. Of about 830,000 distinct CDR3 sequences in the sample, 30% to 35% are singletons; the top ten hold around 12%. This material consisted of cultured CD8+ T cells from PBMCs, taken from culture after CMV antigen stimulation. The receptors originated from a human donor in good health (CMV status not recorded). Some clones in this sample may be carry-over from other donors' samples.

A few counts support this clonotype. The chain carries TRBV6-5 and TRBJ1-2; TRBD1 matches at 7 bases. The CDR3 consists of 13 residues. The germline V gene encodes CDR1 MNHEY and CDR2 SVGAGI. V lost 5 bases and J lost 6; bases outside the gene matches: 6. As DNA, the CDR3 is TGTGCCAGCAGTGACAGGGTAGCAGATGGCTACACCTTC. It translates to CASSDRVADGYTF.

V is TRBV6-2 or TRBV6-3 and J is TRBJ2-3; 10 bases agree with TRBD2. This CDR3 has 20 amino acids. Germline CDR1 reads MNHEY; CDR2 reads SVGEGT. Losses at the gene ends were 2 bases for V and 2 bases for J; bases not matched to a gene: 16. Here the CDR3 DNA reads TGTGCCAGCAGTTACAAACCTAGCGGGGGACACCCGGGGGACACAGATACGCAGTATTTT. It yields the protein CASSYKPSGGHPGDTDTQYF.

The J gene is TRBJ1-6, the V gene TRBV13; 7 positions agree with TRBD1. Losses at the gene ends were 5 bases for V and 10 bases for J; bases not matched to a gene: 8. The CDR3 length is 14 residues. CDR1 is PRHDT, CDR2 FYEKMQ, per germline (reference sequence). CDR3 in DNA: TGTGCCAGCAGCGGGGGGGACAGTCGGTCACCCCTCCACTTT. The encoded protein is CASSGGDSRSPLHF.

This rearrangement joins TRBV2 to TRBJ2-2, with TRBD2 matching 8 bases. This CDR3 has 16 amino acids. The junction had 6 bases not matched to a gene; V was cut back by 3 bases and J by 3 bases. Germline V CDR1 and CDR2: SNHLY, FYNNEI. CDR3 residues: CASSDGRGAYTGELFF. CDR3 in DNA: TGTGCCAGCAGTGATGGGCGGGGGGCTTACACCGGGGAGCTGTTTTTT.

The chain is built from TRBV6-1 and TRBJ2-3; 7 nucleotides line up with TRBD1. The V segment lost 2 bases and the J segment 0 bases; nucleotides outside the gene matches: 8. Per germline, CDR1 MNHNS and CDR2 SASEGT. This CDR3 is built from 17 residues. The CDR3 coding sequence is TGTGCCAGCAGTGAACGTCCGGGACAGTCAAGCACAGATACGCAGTATTTT. It codes for CASSERPGQSSTDTQYF.

This clonotype has just a few counts. The CDR3 loop reads CASSQGGAGNEQFF. DNA of the CDR3: TGTGCCAGCAGCCAGGGGGGGGCTGGGAATGAGCAGTTCTTC. The rearrangement uses TRBV6-5 and TRBJ2-1, with D perhaps assigned TRBD1 or TRBD2 (7 bases each). Germline loops: CDR1 MNHEY, CDR2 SVGAGI. The CDR3 is 14 residues long. Deletions cut 6 bases from V and 7 bases from J, with 16 bases between.

The CDR3 DNA is TGTGCCAGCAGCTTACGGGAGGAGAAAGAGACCCAGTACTTC. It translates to CASSLREEKETQYF. The rearrangement uses TRBV7-9 and TRBJ2-5, with TRBD2 matching over 7 bases. The CDR3 has 14 amino acids. The V gene end was trimmed by 2 bases and the J gene end by 3 bases; junction bases not matched to a gene: 3. CDR1 is SEHNR, CDR2 FQNEAQ, per germline (reference sequence). Variable domain in full (rest from reference TRBV7-9 and TRBJ2-5): DTGVSQNPRHKITKRGQNVTFRCDPISEHNRLYWYRQTLGQGPEFLTYFQNEAQLEKSRLLSDRFSAERPKGSFSTLEIQRTEQGDSAMYLCASSLREEKETQYFGPGTRLLVL.

This chain links TRBV28 with TRBJ1-6; D not certain. The CDR3 runs to 13 residues. Germline V CDR1 and CDR2: MDHEN, SYDVKM. V dropped 10 bases and J dropped 8 bases, with 15 bases sitting between them. This CDR3 is CATSRGAYSPLHF. The CDR3 DNA follows: TGTGCCACCAGCCGAGGCGCGTATTCACCCCTCCACTTT.

This clonotype has only a few counts. V and J are TRBV5-4 and TRBJ1-2; D is perhaps TRBD1 (5 bases). The CDR3 extends over 15 amino acids. Looked up from germline, CDR1 is SGHNT and CDR2 is YYREEE (reference sequence). V shed 5 bases and J shed 8 bases, with 22 bases lying between them. CDR3 DNA sequence: TGTGCCAGCAGTTTTGGGGACGGTGGACCGGAAGGCTACACCTTC. The encoded protein is CASSFGDGGPEGYTF.

CDR3 protein: CASNTLGSVSWETQYF. CDR3 coding DNA: TGTGCCAGCAATACCCTCGGGTCTGTAAGCTGGGAGACCCAGTACTTC. The chain recombines TRBV28 with TRBJ2-5; D unresolved. From germline, CDR1 is MDHEN and CDR2 SYDVKM. CDR3 length equals 16 residues. The germline V and J ends were trimmed by 7 bases and 5 bases, with 23 bases remaining between them. The full variable domain, with the rest looked up from reference TRBV28 and TRBJ2-5, is DVKVTQSSRYLVKRTGEKVFLECVQDMDHENMFWYRQDPGLGLRLIYFSYDVKMKEKGDIPEGYSVSREKKERFSLILESASTNQTSMYLCASNTLGSVSWETQYFGPGTRLLVL.

This chain links TRBV6-6 with TRBJ2-1; D unclear. CDR1 MNHNY and CDR2 SVGAGI come from the germline V gene (reference sequence). V was trimmed by 5 bases and J by 9 bases, leaving 8 bases between them. This CDR3 has 11 amino acids. In nucleotides, the CDR3 is TGTGCCAGCAGTCCCAAGGGTGAGCAGTTCTTC. The encoded protein is CASSPKGEQFF.

There are a few counts of this clonotype. The V and J genes are TRBV7-6 and TRBJ2-1; D gene uncertain. The CDR3 extends over 17 amino acids. The germline V gene has CDR1 SGHVS and CDR2 FNYEAQ. V lost 2 bases, J lost 0 bases, and 14 bases lay in between. The chain's CDR3 is CASSLSPSGSSYNEQFF. The CDR3 coding sequence is TGTGCCAGCAGCTTATCCCCGTCAGGCAGCTCCTACAATGAGCAGTTCTTC.

This clonotype was detected only a few times. V gene TRBV6-6 combines with J gene TRBJ2-7, with TRBD1 identical over 9 bases. V trimming: 6 bases; J trimming: 6 bases; junction bases outside the gene matches: 12. The CDR3 runs 15 residues. The germline V gene has CDR1 MNHNY and CDR2 SVGAGI (reference sequence). The CDR3 region has the DNA TGTGCCAGCAGCTCTTCCGGGACAGGGTCTAGCGAGCAGTACGTC. This encodes CASSSSGTGSSEQYV.

This clonotype was counted a few times. A read error may account for a junction end that differs from germline. This chain joins TRBV7-7 and TRBJ2-3; weak D call: TRBD2 (6 bases). The CDR3 spans 14 residues. CDR1 SSHAT and CDR2 FNYEAQ come from the germline V gene (reference sequence). The DNA of the CDR3 is TGTGCTAGCAGCTTAGGGGAGGACACAGATACGCAGTATTTT. Translated, it gives CASSLGEDTDTQYF. The full variable domain, completed using reference TRBV7-7 and TRBJ2-3, is GAGVSQSPRYKVTKRGQDVTLRCDPISSHATLYWYQQALGQGPEFLTYFNYEAQPDKSGLPSDRFSAERPEGSISTLTIQRTEQRDSAMYRCASSLGEDTDTQYFGPGTRLTVL.

This clonotype came up once. The chain links TRBV27 to TRBJ1-1; D not resolved. Germline CDR1 reads MNHEY; CDR2 reads SMNVEV (reference sequence). V was cut by 4 bases and J by 6 bases, with 12 bases left in between. The length of the CDR3 is 13 residues. In DNA, the CDR3 is TGTGCCAGCAGTTCCCTAGCGAGACCTGAAGCTTTCTTT. Its protein is CASSSLARPEAFF.

The chain recombines TRBV29-1 with TRBJ2-3; 11 bases align to TRBD1. The V segment lost 6 bases and the J segment 3 bases; nucleotides outside the gene matches: 5. The CDR3 length is 14 residues. CDR1 and CDR2 from the germline V gene are SQVTM and ANQGSEA. Here the CDR3 DNA reads TGCAGCGTATTAGGACAGGGGGCTACAGATACGCAGTATTTT. Protein: CSVLGQGATDTQYF.

The chain recombines TRBV6-1 with TRBJ1-5, with D maybe TRBD1 (5 bases). V was cut by 10 bases and J by 2 bases, with 30 bases left in between. This CDR3 is built from 19 residues. Germline CDR1 is MNHNS and CDR2 is SASEGT. The CDR3 sequence: CATIPPIRDSYYGNQPQHF. CDR3 sequence (DNA): TGTGCCACCATACCGCCTATTCGAGACAGCTATTATGGCAATCAGCCCCAGCATTTT.

The chain joins TRBV5-6 to TRBJ1-6; 8 bases map to TRBD1. Trimming took 0 bases from V and 11 from J; bases not matched to a gene: 7. CDR1 is SGHDT, CDR2 YYEEEE, per germline. The CDR3 is 15 residues long. The CDR3 region has the DNA TGTGCCAGCAGCTTGGGAGGCAGGGGGCTAACACCCCTCCACTTT. It encodes CASSLGGRGLTPLHF.

The V and J genes are TRBV10-3 and TRBJ2-3; D is undetermined. V was cut by 3 bases and J by 2 bases, with 12 bases left in between. This CDR3 region has 15 residues. CDR1 is ENHRY and CDR2 is SYGVKD in the germline V gene. The CDR3 DNA follows: TGTGCCATCAGTGATTGGACCCGCGACACAGATACGCAGTATTTT. As protein: CAISDWTRDTDTQYF.

This rearrangement joins TRBV6-5 to TRBJ2-2; D possibly corresponds to TRBD1 (6 bases). V gave up 5 bases and J gave up 0 bases, with 10 bases separating them. Germline values: CDR1 MNHEY, CDR2 SVGAGI. The CDR3 is made up of 15 amino acids. CDR3 in amino acids: CASSRTVANTGELFF. Written as DNA, the CDR3 is TGTGCCAGCAGTCGGACAGTCGCGAACACCGGGGAGCTGTTTTTT.

In this sample, this clonotype turned up many times. The J gene is TRBJ2-3, the V gene TRBV7-2; 13 bases are a match to TRBD2. Germline V lookup: CDR1 SGHTA, CDR2 FQGNSA. CDR3 size: 19 residues. V lost 1 base to trimming and J lost 2 bases; unmatched junction nucleotides: 9. The CDR3 protein is CASSLVWTSGGPPTDTQYF. In DNA form, the CDR3 reads TGTGCCAGCAGCTTAGTCTGGACTAGCGGGGGCCCCCCCACAGATACGCAGTATTTT.

This clonotype appeared many times. V gene TRBV7-8 combines with J gene TRBJ2-1; 9 nucleotides agree with TRBD1. V shed 2 bases, J shed 0 bases, and the junction held 23 bases outside the gene matches. Germline CDR1 and CDR2: SGHVS and FQNEAQ. This CDR3 has 23 residues. DNA for the CDR3: TGTGCCAGCAGCTTACCGGGGGGAGAGGGGGACAGGGAAACAGGGAGCTCCTACAATGAGCAGTTCTTC. It specifies CASSLPGGEGDRETGSSYNEQFF.

The table lists this clonotype with many counts. CDR3 sequence (DNA): TGTGCCAGCAGCTCGTCACAGGGGTACTACAATGAGCAGTTCTTC. It codes for CASSSSQGYYNEQFF. The chain recombines TRBV5-6 with TRBJ2-1; TRBD1 matches at 7 bases. The CDR3 runs 15 residues. Germline V CDR1 and CDR2: SGHDT, YYEEEE. V lost 3 bases and J lost 3; bases outside the gene matches: 6.